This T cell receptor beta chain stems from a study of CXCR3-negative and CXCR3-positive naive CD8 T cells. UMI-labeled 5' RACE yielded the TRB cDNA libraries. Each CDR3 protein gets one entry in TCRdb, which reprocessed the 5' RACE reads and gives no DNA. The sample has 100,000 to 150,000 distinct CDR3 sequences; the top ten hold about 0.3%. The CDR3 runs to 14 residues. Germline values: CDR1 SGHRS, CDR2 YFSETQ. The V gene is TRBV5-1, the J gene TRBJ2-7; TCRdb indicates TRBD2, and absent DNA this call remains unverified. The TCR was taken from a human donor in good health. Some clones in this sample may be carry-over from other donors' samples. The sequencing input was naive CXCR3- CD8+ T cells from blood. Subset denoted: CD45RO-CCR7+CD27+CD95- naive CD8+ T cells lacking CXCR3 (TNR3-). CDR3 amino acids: CASRGMAQDPEQYF.